These 4 T cell receptor beta chains share one sample of origin, sequenced in a study of shared clonotypes between healthy human individuals. Using immunoSEQ multiplex PCR, the repertoire was profiled, and TCRdb retains in-frame clones only, with some absent. The sample yields around 2.1 million clones, under 97% seen once. Sequenced: naive CD4+ T cells sorted from blood. As for subset: CD45RA+ positively selected. The receptors shown here come from a man between 18 and 35 years old in good health.

The CDR3 DNA reads TGTGCCAGTAGTCTTCTGGGGGGACAGCCCCAGCATTTT. Encoded protein: CASSLLGGQPQHF. The chain recombines TRBV19 with TRBJ1-5, with D possibly TRBD1 on 5 matching bases. Germline V lookup: CDR1 LNHDA, CDR2 SQIVND (reference sequence). V dropped 5 bases and J dropped 7 bases, with 12 bases sitting between them. There are 13 residues in the CDR3.

For the CDR3, the DNA is TGTGCCAGCTCTGGGGGTCTCCAAGATGGGGCCAACGTCCTGACTTTC. Its protein product is CASSGGLQDGANVLTF. The V call is TRBV18, the J call TRBJ2-6, with D perhaps TRBD1 or TRBD2 (5 bases each). Trimming pared 6 bases from V and 3 bases from J, leaving 15 bases between. CDR1 and CDR2 (germline): KGHSH, LQKENI. This CDR3 comprises 16 residues. Looking up the rest from reference TRBV18 and TRBJ2-6 gives the full variable domain: NAGVMQNPRHLVRRRGQEARLRCSPMKGHSHVYWYRQLPEEGLKFMVYLQKENIIDESGMPKERFSAEFPKEGPSILRIQQVVRGDSAAYFCASSGGLQDGANVLTFGAGSRLTVL.

Points on this clone: Other nucleotide sequences in the sample specify the same CDR3. The chain joins TRBV19 to TRBJ2-6, with a tentative D call TRBD2 (5 bases). V shed 4 bases and J shed 1 base, with 5 bases lying between them. This CDR3 is built from 14 residues. CDR1 is LNHDA and CDR2 is SQIVND in the germline V gene (reference sequence). In DNA, the CDR3 is TGTGCCAGTAGTACGGGGTCTGGGGCCAACGTCCTGACTTTC. Encoded protein: CASSTGSGANVLTF.

A remark on this clone: Different DNA sequences within this sample yield the same CDR3. The chain is built from TRBV5-1 and TRBJ1-4; TRBD1 matches 7 bases. Germline V CDR1 and CDR2: SGHRS, YFSETQ. The CDR3 is 14 residues long. The V segment lost 3 bases and the J segment 1 base; nucleotides outside the gene matches: 0. The CDR3 DNA follows: TGCGCCAGCAGCTCAGGGGGAACTAATGAAAAACTGTTTTTT. It translates to CASSSGGTNEKLFF.